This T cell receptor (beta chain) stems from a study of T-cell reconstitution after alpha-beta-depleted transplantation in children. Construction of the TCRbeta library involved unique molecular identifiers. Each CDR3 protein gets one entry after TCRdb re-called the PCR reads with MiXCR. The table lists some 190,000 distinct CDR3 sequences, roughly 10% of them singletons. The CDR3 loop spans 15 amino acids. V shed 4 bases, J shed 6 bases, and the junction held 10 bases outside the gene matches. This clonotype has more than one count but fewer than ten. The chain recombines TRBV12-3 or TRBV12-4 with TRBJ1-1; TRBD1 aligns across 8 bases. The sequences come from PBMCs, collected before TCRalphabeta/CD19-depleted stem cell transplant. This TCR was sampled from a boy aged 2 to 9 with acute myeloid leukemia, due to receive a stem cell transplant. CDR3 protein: CASSSFNRGMPEAFF. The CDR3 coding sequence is TGTGCCAGCAGTTCATTTAACAGGGGGATGCCTGAAGCTTTCTTT.